The clone carrying this TCR beta chain was recorded at least ten times. What it binds is unknown. The TCR beta library used iRepertoire HTBI primers with Arm-PCR amplification of CDR3. TCRdb re-called the multiplex PCR reads with MiXCR, one entry per CDR3 protein. This table has fewer than 550,000 distinct CDR3 sequences, around 17% appearing once. The source of the sample is a study of regulatory T cells in long-lasting Graves disease. Study background: The antithyroid drugs taken by newly diagnosed Graves' patients had been used for under 3 months. Study results and limitations: Limited samples may have lowered accuracy.

The V gene's germline CDR1 is MNHEY and CDR2 SMNVEV (reference sequence). This CDR3 contains 14 residues. Trimming stripped 6 bases from V and 1 base from J, with 11 bases between. The time point is: newly diagnosed GD, antithyroid drugs for less than 3 months. Generation of the TCR library employed RNA extracted from PBMCs. In Xi'an, China, an endocrinology department was the source of patients. Another study also made use of these data, one on T cells in Graves' hyperthyroidism and ophthalmopathy. That source reports: Stable disease denoted Graves' hyperthyroidism without ophthalmopathy progression within 18 months.

This specimen consisted of peripheral blood mononuclear cells (PBMCs), obtained at new diagnosis, from a patient treated with antithyroid drugs. The sequence came from a woman younger than 30 with Graves disease. The chain employs TRBV27 and TRBJ2-3; possibly TRBD1 or TRBD2 for D (5 bases each). The CDR3 is CASRWGLGTDTQYF. In DNA form, the CDR3 reads TGTGCCAGCAGATGGGGGTTAGGCACAGATACGCAGTATTTT.